The rows below give T cell receptor beta chains drawn from one sample of a study of T cells of healthy individuals. TCRdb used MiXCR to reprocess the 5' RACE reads, holding one entry per CDR3 protein. This table has tens of thousands of distinct CDR3 sequences, about 4.2% appearing once. These receptor sequences come from a human donor in good health. Both conserved end residues are part of each CDR3. The order of the fields is D gene, V gene, clone size, J gene, CDR3 DNA, CDR3 protein. The D gene is left open where the match is weak. Clone size, where shown, is once, few, many, or a class for clones that have expanded.

>TRBD2|TRBV20-1|many|TRBJ2-1
TGCAGTGCTAGATGGGCGGGAGGGACCGATGAGCAGTTCTTC
CSARWAGGTDEQFF
>TRBD1|TRBV6-5|many|TRBJ2-6
TGTGCCAGCAGTGCCGGGACAGGGCCTGTTGTCTCTGGGGCCAACGTCCTGACTTTC
CASSAGTGPVVSGANVLTF
>-|TRBV29-1|many|TRBJ2-3
TGCAGCGTGGGGGCTCTAGGGGATACGCAGTATTTT
CSVGALGDTQYF
>TRBD1|TRBV7-9|-|TRBJ2-7
TGTGCCAGCAGCTCGACAGGGGCATTCTACGAGCAGTACTTC
CASSSTGAFYEQYF
>-|TRBV20-1|many|TRBJ2-3
TGCAGTGCTAGAGCCAGGACTGGGTTATACACAGATACGCAGTATTTT
CSARARTGLYTDTQYF
>TRBD2|TRBV7-2|many|TRBJ2-3
TGTGCCAGCAGCTTCATGGCAGCGGGAACGAGGACGACAGATACGCAGTATTTT
CASSFMAAGTRTTDTQYF
>TRBD1|TRBV20-1|few|TRBJ2-3
TGCAGTGCCGGGACAGCCGCTACAGATACGCAGTATTTT
CSAGTAATDTQYF
>-|TRBV12-3/TRBV12-4|many|TRBJ1-1
TGTGCCAGCAGTTTTCGGACAGCTGAAGCTTTCTTT
CASSFRTAEAFF
>-|TRBV2|many|TRBJ2-1
TGTGCCAGCAGGCGGTTGAGGGACCGATACAATGAGCAGTTCTTC
CASRRLRDRYNEQFF
>TRBD2|TRBV7-2|-|TRBJ2-7
TGTGCCAGCCGAACTAGCGGGAGGGCCGCCGAGCAGTACTTC
CASRTSGRAAEQYF
>TRBD1|TRBV20-1|many|TRBJ1-1
TGCAGTGCTAGAAAAGCGGGACAGGTTGTCGGCAACACTGAAGCTTTCTTT
CSARKAGQVVGNTEAFF
>-|TRBV5-6|few|TRBJ2-5
TGTGCCAGCAGCCGACGGGGCAGCCGGTCGGGAAAAGAGACCCAGTACTTC
CASSRRGSRSGKETQYF
>-|TRBV29-1|few|TRBJ1-4
TGCAGCGTTCGGGGCCCCGGGACCCGGGGCGAAAAACTGTTTTTT
CSVRGPGTRGEKLFF
>-|TRBV28|few|TRBJ2-7
TGTGCCAGCAGCCCCCGAGACAGACCCTACGAGCAGTACTTC
CASSPRDRPYEQYF
>-|TRBV10-3|few|TRBJ2-5
TGTGCCATCAGTGAGTCGAAGGGCCTCCGGGGACTCCAAGAGACCCAGTACTTC
CAISESKGLRGLQETQYF
>TRBD1|TRBV29-1|few|TRBJ1-2
TGCAGCGTTCAATTGGGGACAGGCGGCTACACCTTC
CSVQLGTGGYTF
>-|TRBV7-6|few|TRBJ2-5
TGTGCCAGCAGCTCTCCTTTCCGGGACTTCCAAGAGACCCAGTACTTC
CASSSPFRDFQETQYF
>-|TRBV29-1|many|TRBJ2-7
TGCAGCGTTGGGGAAGGGGGTCCCGAGCAGTACTTC
CSVGEGGPEQYF
>TRBD2|TRBV7-8|many|TRBJ2-2
TGTGCCAGCAGCTTACTAGCGGGAGTTGACACCGGGGAGCTGTTTTTT
CASSLLAGVDTGELFF
>-|TRBV29-1|many|TRBJ2-3
TGCAGCGTTGGCCAGGGCAGCTCTGGCACAGATACGCAGTATTTT
CSVGQGSSGTDTQYF
>-|TRBV6-6|many|TRBJ1-5
TGTGCCAGCAGCAGCAATAGCAATCAGCCCCAGCATTTT
CASSSNSNQPQHF
>-|TRBV5-1|-|TRBJ1-1
TGCGCCAGCAGCTTGCCGCAGGGTAGTATGAACACTGAAGCTTTCTTT
CASSLPQGSMNTEAFF
>-|TRBV29-1|many|TRBJ2-1
TGCAGCGTTGAAGGAGACAGTTACAATGAGCAGTTCTTC
CSVEGDSYNEQFF
>-|TRBV4-2|medium-sized|TRBJ2-6
TGTGCCAGCAGCCAAGGATCGAGCAGCTCCTCTGGGGCCAACGTCCTGACTTTC
CASSQGSSSSSGANVLTF
>TRBD1|TRBV27|few|TRBJ2-2
TGTGCCAGCAGTTACAGGGGGGACACCGGGGAGCTGTTTTTT
CASSYRGDTGELFF
>-|TRBV13|many|TRBJ2-3
TGTGCCAGCAGCTTAGGGACTAGGGAAGATACGCAGTATTTT
CASSLGTREDTQYF
>-|TRBV4-3|few|TRBJ2-1
TGCGCCAGCAGCCAAGGAAAAGGGTTACCCAATGAGCAATTCTTC
CASSQGKGLPNEQFF
>-|TRBV6-1|many|TRBJ1-6
TGTGCCAGCAGTGAAGCGGATAATTCACCCCTCCACTTT
CASSEADNSPLHF
>-|TRBV12-3/TRBV12-4|-|TRBJ2-3
TGTGCCAGCAGTTCAGAGACCCCGGGAGCGCAGTATTTT
CASSSETPGAQYF
>-|TRBV4-2|-|TRBJ2-2
TGTGCCAGCAGCCCGGATGGGACCCCCGGGGAGCTGTTTTTT
CASSPDGTPGELFF
>TRBD1|TRBV27|few|TRBJ1-5
TGTGCCAGCAGTCCAGGGGGCTACAATCAGCCCCAGCATTTT
CASSPGGYNQPQHF
>-|TRBV4-2|few|TRBJ2-7
TGTGCCAGCAGCCAAGACACAAGAAGCTCCATCCCCTACGAGCAGTACTTC
CASSQDTRSSIPYEQYF
>TRBD1|TRBV12-3/TRBV12-4|many|TRBJ1-2
TGTGCCAGCAGCACACAGGGGGCCCGCGGCTACACCTTC
CASSTQGARGYTF
>TRBD1|TRBV29-1|many|TRBJ2-7
TGCAGCGTATCTCACATGACCAAGGACAGGGGGTCCGAGCAGTACTTC
CSVSHMTKDRGSEQYF
>TRBD2|TRBV20-1|many|TRBJ2-3
TGCAGTGCTAGAGCAGGCGCGGGAGACACAGATACGCAGTATTTT
CSARAGAGDTDTQYF
>-|TRBV6-2/TRBV6-3|many|TRBJ2-3
TGTGCCAGCAGTTCCGACACAAGCACAGATACGCAGTATTTT
CASSSDTSTDTQYF
>TRBD2|TRBV7-8|many|TRBJ2-5
TGTGCCAGCAGCCGCGGGAGCGGGGCGATCCAAGAGACCCAGTACTTC
CASSRGSGAIQETQYF
>-|TRBV27|many|TRBJ1-5
TGTGCCAGCAGTTGGGGCGGTCAGGGCAGGGGTCAGCCCCAGCATTTT
CASSWGGQGRGQPQHF
>TRBD1|TRBV7-9|many|TRBJ1-5
TGTGCCAGCAGCCACACTCCTTTGGACAGGCCCAGGGATAGCAATCAGCCCCAGCATTTT
CASSHTPLDRPRDSNQPQHF
>-|TRBV19|once|TRBJ1-5
TGTGCCAGTAGCGACCAGAACAGTCAGCCCCAGCATTTT
CASSDQNSQPQHF
>TRBD1|TRBV5-1|many|TRBJ2-5
TGCGCCAGCAGCTTGGAAGGTTTTAAGAGTGGGGACAGAGGTAAAGAGACCCAGTACTTC
CASSLEGFKSGDRGKETQYF
>-|TRBV30|-|TRBJ2-6
TGTGCCTGGAGAGGTCCATCTGGGGCCAACGTCCTGACTTTC
CAWRGPSGANVLTF
>TRBD2|TRBV30|-|TRBJ2-7
TGTGCCTGGAGCCTAGAGCGGGGTTACGAGCAGTACTTC
CAWSLERGYEQYF
>-|TRBV7-6|many|TRBJ1-1
TGTGCCAGCAGCTTAGAGGGGAACACTGAAGCTTTCTTT
CASSLEGNTEAFF
>-|TRBV10-1|many|TRBJ2-7
TGCGCCAGCAGGCCCGGGACCGAGTACTTC
CASRPGTEYF
>-|TRBV4-1|many|TRBJ1-4
TGCGCCAGCAGCCAAGATCGTTGGGTTGCAACTAATGAAAAACTGTTTTTT
CASSQDRWVATNEKLFF
>-|TRBV3-1|many|TRBJ1-1
TGTGCCAGCAGCCGGACGGCTATGAACACTGAAGCTTTCTTT
CASSRTAMNTEAFF
>-|TRBV16|-|TRBJ2-7
TGTGCCAGCAGCCCCGACATTGCCTACGAGCAGTACTTC
CASSPDIAYEQYF
>-|TRBV20-1|many|TRBJ2-7
TGCAGTGCTAGAGATCTGGGGACTCTATACGAGCAGTACTTC
CSARDLGTLYEQYF
>-|TRBV6-2/TRBV6-3|many|TRBJ2-7
TGTGCCAGCAGTTTGCATGGGGGCGGGAGCTGGTACGAGCAGTACTTC
CASSLHGGGSWYEQYF
>-|TRBV29-1|many|TRBJ1-5
TGCAGCGTAGTTGAGGGTTATAGCAATCAGCCCCAGCATTTT
CSVVEGYSNQPQHF